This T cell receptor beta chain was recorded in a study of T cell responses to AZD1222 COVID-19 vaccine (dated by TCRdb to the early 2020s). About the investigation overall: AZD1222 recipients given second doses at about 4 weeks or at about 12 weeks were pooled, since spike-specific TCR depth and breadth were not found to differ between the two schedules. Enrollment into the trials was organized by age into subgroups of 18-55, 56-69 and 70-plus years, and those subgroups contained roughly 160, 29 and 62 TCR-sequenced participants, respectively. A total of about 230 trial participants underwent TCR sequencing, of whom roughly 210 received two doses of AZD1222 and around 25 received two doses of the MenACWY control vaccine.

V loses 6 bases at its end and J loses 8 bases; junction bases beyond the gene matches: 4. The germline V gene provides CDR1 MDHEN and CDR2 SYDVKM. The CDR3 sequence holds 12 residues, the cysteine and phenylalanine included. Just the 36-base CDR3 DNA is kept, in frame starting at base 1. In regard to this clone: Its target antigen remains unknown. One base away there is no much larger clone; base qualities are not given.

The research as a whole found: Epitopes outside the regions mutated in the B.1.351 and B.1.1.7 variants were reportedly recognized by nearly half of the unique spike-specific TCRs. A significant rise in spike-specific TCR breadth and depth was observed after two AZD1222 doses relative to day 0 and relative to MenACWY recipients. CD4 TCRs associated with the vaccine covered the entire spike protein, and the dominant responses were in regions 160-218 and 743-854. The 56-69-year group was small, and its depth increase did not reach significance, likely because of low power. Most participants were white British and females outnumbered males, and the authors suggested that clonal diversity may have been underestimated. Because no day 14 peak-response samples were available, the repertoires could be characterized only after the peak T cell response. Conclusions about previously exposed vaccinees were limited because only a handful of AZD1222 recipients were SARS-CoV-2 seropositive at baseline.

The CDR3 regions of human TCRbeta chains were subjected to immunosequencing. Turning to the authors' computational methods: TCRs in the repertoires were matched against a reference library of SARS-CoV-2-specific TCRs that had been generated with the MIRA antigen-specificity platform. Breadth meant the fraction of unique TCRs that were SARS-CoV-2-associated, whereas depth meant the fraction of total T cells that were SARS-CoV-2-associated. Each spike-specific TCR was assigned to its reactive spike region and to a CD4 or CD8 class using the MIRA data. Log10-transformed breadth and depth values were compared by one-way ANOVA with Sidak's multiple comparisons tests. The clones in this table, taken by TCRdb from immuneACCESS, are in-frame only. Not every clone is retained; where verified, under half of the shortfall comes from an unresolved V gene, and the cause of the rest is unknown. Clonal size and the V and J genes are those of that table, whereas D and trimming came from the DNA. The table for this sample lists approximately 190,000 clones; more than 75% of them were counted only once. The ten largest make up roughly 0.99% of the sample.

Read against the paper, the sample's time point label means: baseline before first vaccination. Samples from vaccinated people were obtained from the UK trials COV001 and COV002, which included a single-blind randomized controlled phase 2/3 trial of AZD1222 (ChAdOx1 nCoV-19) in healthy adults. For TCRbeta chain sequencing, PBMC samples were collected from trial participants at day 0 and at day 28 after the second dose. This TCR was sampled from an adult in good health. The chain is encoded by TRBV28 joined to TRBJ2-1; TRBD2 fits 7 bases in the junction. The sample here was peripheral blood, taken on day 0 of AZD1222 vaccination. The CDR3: CASRSSGDEQFF. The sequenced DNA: TGTGCCAGCAGGTCGAGCGGGGATGAGCAGTTCTTC.